Listed below are T cell receptor beta chains from one sample, sequenced in a study of blood T cell repertoires in COVID-19. Data came from immunoSEQ multiplex PCR; TCRdb stores just in-frame clones and leaves some out. In the table there are approximately 150,000 clones, 79% of which are singletons. The sample taken for sequencing was PBMCs or T cells enriched from blood (not recorded which). These TCRs come from a woman aged 65 to 85 in a cohort exposed to, infected with or recovered from COVID-19 (not recorded which). The CDR3 runs from the conserved cysteine through the conserved F or W. D genes are given only for firm matches. Only part of the rows carry a size: once, few, many, or a class if the clone is expanded.

TRBD1	TRBV29-1	few	TRBJ1-1	CSVGDSTMNTEAFF	TGCAGCGTTGGGGACAGTACCATGAACACTGAAGCTTTCTTT
-	TRBV6-5	-	TRBJ1-6	CASSYSPKDRPPLHF	TGTGCCAGCAGTTACTCCCCGAAAGACAGGCCACCCCTCCACTTT
-	TRBV30	-	TRBJ1-5	CAWSLGHDQPQHF	TGTGCCTGGAGTTTGGGACATGACCAGCCCCAGCATTTT
TRBD1	TRBV5-1	-	TRBJ2-1	CASSLVFLGTGNYNEQFF	TGCGCCAGCAGCTTGGTGTTTCTGGGGACAGGGAATTACAATGAGCAGTTCTTC
-	TRBV28	many	TRBJ1-5	CASSEGGGQPQHF	TGTGCCAGCAGTGAGGGAGGGGGTCAGCCCCAGCATTTT
-	TRBV11-2	-	TRBJ1-1	CASSLFMRVTEAFF	TGTGCCAGCAGCTTATTTATGAGGGTTACTGAAGCTTTCTTT
-	TRBV19	-	TRBJ1-1	CASTPRGYGANTEAFF	TGTGCCAGTACCCCAAGGGGATATGGGGCGAACACTGAAGCTTTCTTT
-	TRBV27	-	TRBJ2-7	CASSLPRRYEQYF	TGTGCCAGCAGTTTACCCCGCCGGTACGAGCAGTACTTC
-	TRBV9	few	TRBJ2-1	CASSVGTTANEQFF	TGTGCCAGCAGCGTAGGGACTACCGCTAATGAGCAGTTCTTC
-	TRBV18	-	TRBJ2-7	CASSPQKGDYEQYF	TGTGCCAGCTCACCACAGAAAGGAGACTACGAGCAGTACTTC
TRBD2	TRBV6-4	few	TRBJ2-3	CASSLRLAGRDTQYF	TGTGCCAGCAGTCTAAGACTAGCGGGAAGGGATACGCAGTATTTT
-	TRBV7-9	-	TRBJ2-7	CASSLRTGSYEQYF	TGTGCCAGCAGCTTAAGGACTGGCTCCTACGAGCAGTACTTC
TRBD2	TRBV28	-	TRBJ2-1	CASSLLAGGQFF	TGTGCCAGCAGTCTACTAGCGGGAGGTCAGTTCTTC
TRBD1	TRBV7-9	-	TRBJ1-3	CASSLAGDRGRSATNTIYF	TGTGCCAGCAGCTTAGCCGGGGACAGGGGGCGGTCGGCCACAAACACCATATATTTT
-	TRBV7-9	-	TRBJ1-6	CASSLTGDSPLHF	TGTGCCAGCAGCCTAACCGGGGATTCACCCCTCCACTTT
TRBD1	TRBV15	many	TRBJ1-6	CATSKRQGDSPLHF	TGTGCCACCAGCAAACGACAGGGGGACTCACCCCTCCACTTT
TRBD1	TRBV6-6	-	TRBJ2-5	CASSREWTGLYQETQYF	TGTGCCAGCAGCCGAGAATGGACAGGGTTGTACCAAGAGACCCAGTACTTC
TRBD1	TRBV5-1	-	TRBJ1-4	CASSSGQGDEKLFF	TGCGCCAGCAGCTCGGGACAGGGTGACGAAAAACTGTTTTTT
TRBD2	TRBV4-3	-	TRBJ2-1	CASSQDTLADDYNEQFF	TGCGCCAGCAGCCAAGATACACTAGCGGACGACTACAATGAGCAGTTCTTC
-	TRBV7-2	few	TRBJ1-1	CASSDLIRTGNTEAFF	TGTGCCAGCAGCGACTTAATCCGCACAGGGAACACTGAAGCTTTCTTT
TRBD1	TRBV11-2	-	TRBJ1-1	CASSSEGQGVFEAFF	TGTGCCAGCAGCTCAGAAGGACAGGGGGTTTTTGAAGCTTTCTTT
TRBD2	TRBV19	-	TRBJ2-1	CASSLAGGFNEQFF	TGTGCCAGTAGTCTAGCGGGAGGCTTCAATGAGCAGTTCTTC
-	TRBV18	-	TRBJ2-1	CASSPELNEQFF	TGTGCCAGCTCCCCAGAACTCAATGAGCAGTTCTTC
-	TRBV7-8	-	TRBJ1-2	CASSQQANYGYTF	TGTGCCAGCAGCCAACAGGCCAACTATGGCTACACCTTC
TRBD1	TRBV9	-	TRBJ1-2	CASSVEVTGGGYGYTF	TGTGCCAGCAGCGTAGAGGTGACAGGGGGCGGGTATGGCTACACCTTC
-	TRBV7-2	-	TRBJ1-1	CASSSQANTEAFF	TGTGCCAGCAGCTCGCAGGCGAACACTGAAGCTTTCTTT
-	TRBV28	once	TRBJ2-5	CASSLYPGSETQYF	TGTGCCAGCAGTTTATACCCAGGCTCAGAGACCCAGTACTTC
TRBD1	TRBV2	-	TRBJ1-5	CASSESGTADQPQHF	TGTGCCAGCAGTGAATCAGGGACAGCGGATCAGCCCCAGCATTTT
TRBD2	TRBV4-2	few	TRBJ2-1	CASSPGGVSYNEQFF	TGTGCCAGCAGCCCCGGGGGGGTCTCCTACAATGAGCAGTTCTTC
-	TRBV28	-	TRBJ1-1	CASSVYRGTEAFF	TGTGCCAGCAGTGTTTATAGGGGCACTGAAGCTTTCTTT
-	TRBV11-1	-	TRBJ2-5	CANSVRGNRGARTQYF	TGTGCCAACAGCGTTAGAGGAAATCGGGGGGCGAGGACCCAGTACTTC
-	TRBV4-1	-	TRBJ1-1	CASSPPGRSTEAFF	TGCGCCAGCAGCCCCCCGGGGAGGAGCACTGAAGCTTTCTTT
-	TRBV27	-	TRBJ2-3	CASGAGGTDTQYF	TGTGCCAGCGGGGCAGGAGGCACAGATACGCAGTATTTT
TRBD1	TRBV5-4	once	TRBJ1-1	CASSGGQANTEAFF	TGTGCCAGCAGCGGGGGACAGGCGAACACTGAAGCTTTCTTT
TRBD1	TRBV4-1	-	TRBJ1-4	CASSPGDRGKEKLFF	TGCGCCAGCAGCCCAGGGGACAGGGGCAAAGAAAAACTGTTTTTT
-	TRBV7-2	-	TRBJ2-7	CASSLAWAVSSYEQYF	TGTGCCAGCAGCTTAGCGTGGGCTGTGAGCTCCTACGAGCAGTACTTC
TRBD1	TRBV24-1	-	TRBJ2-1	CATSDLGTGGSYEQFF	TGTGCCACCAGTGATTTAGGAACAGGGGGGTCTTATGAGCAGTTCTTC
-	TRBV28	many	TRBJ1-5	CASSSTPRVSQPQHF	TGTGCCAGCAGTTCAACCCCCCGGGTTAGTCAGCCCCAGCATTTT
-	TRBV4-2	-	TRBJ2-1	CASSQERALEQFF	TGTGCCAGCAGCCAAGAGCGAGCGCTAGAGCAGTTCTTC
-	TRBV7-2	-	TRBJ2-1	CASSLIGGSGYNEQFF	TGTGCCAGCAGCTTAATTGGTGGGAGTGGCTACAATGAGCAGTTCTTC
-	TRBV5-1	once	TRBJ2-3	CASSLSGTDTQYF	TGCGCCAGCAGCTTGTCCGGCACAGATACGCAGTATTTT
-	TRBV2	-	TRBJ1-5	CASGEEGLLLPHF	TGTGCCAGTGGGGAAGAAGGACTCCTTCTTCCGCATTTT
-	TRBV29-1	-	TRBJ2-5	CSVEKSGIGTQYF	TGCAGCGTTGAAAAATCAGGAATAGGGACCCAGTACTTC
TRBD2	TRBV19	-	TRBJ2-1	CASSISPREGNEQFF	TGTGCCAGTAGTATTAGTCCGAGGGAGGGGAATGAGCAGTTCTTC
-	TRBV19	-	TRBJ2-2	CASSISGGTGELFF	TGTGCCAGTAGTATATCCGGGGGCACCGGGGAGCTGTTTTTT
TRBD1	TRBV12-3/TRBV12-4	-	TRBJ1-2	CASQTGGSYGYTF	TGTGCCAGCCAGACAGGGGGGAGCTATGGCTACACCTTC
TRBD1	TRBV24-1	-	TRBJ2-1	CATSAAGQGLIEEQFF	TGTGCCACCAGTGCAGCGGGACAGGGGCTGATAGAAGAGCAGTTCTTC
-	TRBV28	-	TRBJ1-2	CASSPLLSSLNYGYTF	TGTGCCAGCAGTCCCCTTCTGAGTTCCCTAAACTATGGCTACACCTTC
-	TRBV4-2	-	TRBJ1-6	CASSQDGGGVDNSPLHF	TGTGCCAGCAGCCAAGATGGAGGCGGGGTGGATAATTCACCCCTCCACTTT
-	TRBV7-6	-	TRBJ2-5	CASSLRSGYQETQYF	TGTGCCAGCAGCCTACGATCAGGGTACCAAGAGACCCAGTACTTC
-	TRBV24-1	-	TRBJ1-2	CATSSEAPYGYTF	TGTGCCACCAGTTCGGAGGCGCCCTATGGCTACACCTTC
TRBD1	TRBV7-7	once	TRBJ2-2	CASSLGPGQLNTGELFF	TGTGCTAGCAGCTTAGGGCCGGGACAGTTGAACACCGGGGAGCTGTTTTTT
-	TRBV28	few	TRBJ1-4	CASSFGTTTNEKLFF	TGTGCCAGCAGTTTTGGGACAACCACTAATGAAAAACTGTTTTTT